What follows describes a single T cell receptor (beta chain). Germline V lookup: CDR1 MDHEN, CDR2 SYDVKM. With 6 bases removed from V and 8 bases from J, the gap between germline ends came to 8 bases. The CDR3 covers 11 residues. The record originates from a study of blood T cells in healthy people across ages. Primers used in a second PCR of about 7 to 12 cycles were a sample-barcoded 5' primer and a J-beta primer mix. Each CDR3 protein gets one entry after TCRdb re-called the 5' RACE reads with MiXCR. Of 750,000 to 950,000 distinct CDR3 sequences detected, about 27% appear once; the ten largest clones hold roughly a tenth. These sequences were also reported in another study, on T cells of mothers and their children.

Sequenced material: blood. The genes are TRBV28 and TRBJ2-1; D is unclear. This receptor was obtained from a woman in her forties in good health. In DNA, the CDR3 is TGTGCCAGCAGGGCATTCTATGAGCAGTTCTTC. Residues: CASRAFYEQFF.